The following is a TCR beta chain sequence with its context. This sample stems from a study of control samples from healthy donors and cancer patients. The repertoire was sequenced with immunoSEQ multiplex PCR; TCRdb's copy has only in-frame clones and lacks some. Among about 84,000 clones listed, 91% were seen once. J lost 7 bases, V lost 4 bases, and 9 bases had no gene match. CDR3 size: 14 residues. CDR1 is MDHEN and CDR2 is SYDVKM in the germline V gene. Material for sequencing was blood. The genes are TRBV28 and TRBJ1-2; TRBD1 matches at 7 bases. The receptor comes from a man aged 30-40 years in good health. The CDR3 bases are TGTGCCAGCAGTTCATCTCCCGGGACAGCTGGCTACACCTTC. Translation gives CASSSSPGTAGYTF.